What follows are 18 T cell receptor beta chains derived from one specimen sequenced in a study of blood T cell repertoires in COVID-19. The repertoire was sequenced with immunoSEQ multiplex PCR; TCRdb's copy has only in-frame clones and lacks some. The table lists 360,000 or so clones, roughly nine tenths of them singletons. Sequencing input: PBMCs or T cells enriched from blood (not recorded which). Receptors originate from a woman in her 30s who had recovered from COVID-19.

This chain links TRBV7-9 with TRBJ2-1; 13 bases map to TRBD2. Germline CDR1 reads SEHNR; CDR2 reads FQNEAQ (reference sequence). The CDR3 has 18 residues. With 3 bases clipped from V and 1 base from J, the junction kept 6 bases outside the gene matches. CDR3 residues: CASSFPLAGGVSYNEQFF. The CDR3 DNA sequence: TGTGCCAGCAGCTTTCCACTAGCGGGGGGGGTGTCCTACAATGAGCAGTTCTTC.

Notes on this clone: One end of the junction varies from germline; a read error may be responsible. The V call is TRBV6-1, the J call TRBJ1-1; possibly TRBD1 for D (5 bases). The CDR3 has 15 residues. Germline CDR1 reads MNHNS; CDR2 reads SASEGT. Here the CDR3 DNA reads TGTGCCAGCAGTGAATTGCCAGGGTCGAACGCTGAAGCTTTCTTT. Its translation: CASSELPGSNAEAFF.

V and J are TRBV10-1 and TRBJ1-1, with D perhaps TRBD1 (5 bases). Trimming left V 0 bases short and J 8 bases short, with 10 bases between. The V gene's germline CDR1 is WNHNN and CDR2 SYGVQD (reference sequence). The CDR3 extends over 13 amino acids. CDR3 DNA sequence: TGCGCCAGCAGTGAGTCAAGGACAAAAGAAGCTTTCTTT. Translating it yields CASSESRTKEAFF.

The chain uses TRBV9 and TRBJ2-1; TRBD2 matches 8 bases. Germline V gene data show CDR1 as SGDLS and CDR2 as YYNGEE. The CDR3 sequence is 16 residues long. V lost 4 bases and J lost 0; bases outside the gene matches: 6. The CDR3 bases are TGTGCCAGCAGCCTCACTAGCGGCAGCTCCTACAATGAGCAGTTCTTC. This codes for CASSLTSGSSYNEQFF.

This sequence joins TRBV7-2 and TRBJ2-5, with a possible D match to TRBD1 (5 bases). Germline V CDR1 and CDR2: SGHTA, FQGNSA. Trimming took 0 bases from V and 1 from J, leaving 9 bases between them. This CDR3 region has 15 residues. CDR3 nucleotide sequence: TGTGCCAGCAGCTTAGCGGGGCCCGTCCAAGAGACCCAGTACTTC. Translating it yields CASSLAGPVQETQYF.

V usage is TRBV4-3 and J usage is TRBJ2-7; D unclear. This CDR3 has 12 residues. V lost 1 base and J 6 bases, leaving 7 bases between the germline ends. Germline V gene sequence: CDR1 LGHNA, CDR2 YSLEER. The CDR3 DNA reads TGCGCCAGCAGCCAAGGTAGACTCGAGCAGTACTTC. The encoded protein is CASSQGRLEQYF.

This clone showed up just once. The chain carries TRBV7-6 and TRBJ2-7; the D gene is possibly TRBD2 (6 bases). Between the trimmed V and J ends, which lost 4 bases and 4 bases, there was a span of 17 bases. The CDR3 runs 15 residues. The germline CDR1 and CDR2 sequences are SGHVS and FNYEAQ. This chain's CDR3 is CASSSWGVGSYEQYF. The CDR3 coding sequence is TGTGCCAGCAGCTCCTGGGGGGTCGGGAGTTACGAGCAGTACTTC. The full variable domain, completed using reference TRBV7-6 and TRBJ2-7, is GAGVSQSPRYKVTKRGQDVALRCDPISGHVSLYWYRQALGQGPEFLTYFNYEAQQDKSGLPNDRFSAERPEGSISTLTIQRTEQRDSAMYRCASSSWGVGSYEQYFGPGTRLTVT.

V gene TRBV6-5 combines with J gene TRBJ1-5; tentative D call: TRBD1 (6 bases). Germline values: CDR1 MNHEY, CDR2 SVGAGI. Between the trimmed V and J ends, which lost 8 bases and 2 bases, there was a span of 16 bases. This CDR3 is 15 amino acids long. CDR3 residues: CASSPLTGRNQPQHF. The CDR3 DNA reads as TGTGCCAGCTCCCCTCTTACAGGGCGCAATCAGCCCCAGCATTTT.

This clone was recorded only once. The chain links TRBV19 to TRBJ1-4; D is possibly TRBD1 (5 bases). Trimming took off 5 bases at V and 0 bases at J, with 25 bases between the two ends. The germline V gene has CDR1 LNHDA and CDR2 SQIVND (reference sequence). This CDR3 comprises 20 residues. The CDR3 bases are TGTGCCAGTAGTTTTACGACAAAGGGGCAAGCCTCCTCAACTAATGAAAAACTGTTTTTT. Translated: CASSFTTKGQASSTNEKLFF.

CDR3 DNA sequence: TGTGCCACCTCCGTTTCGGGCGGGAGGGAGACCCAGTACTTC. Protein: CATSVSGGRETQYF. V usage is TRBV2 and J usage is TRBJ2-5; 8 bases are shared with TRBD2. The CDR3 consists of 14 residues. Germline V gene data show CDR1 as SNHLY and CDR2 as FYNNEI. With V trimmed by 10 bases and J by 5 bases, 12 bases remained unmatched.

The chain employs TRBV2 and TRBJ1-1; D perhaps matches TRBD1 (5 bases). The germline CDR1 and CDR2 sequences are SNHLY and FYNNEI. V was clipped by 3 bases and J by 0 bases, with 8 bases between them. The CDR3 sequence is 14 residues long. The CDR3 nucleotides are TGTGCCAGCAGTGACGGCAGGGTGAACACTGAAGCTTTCTTT. Translating gives CASSDGRVNTEAFF.

Concerning this clone: Within the sample, other DNA sequences also encode this same CDR3. In DNA form, the CDR3 reads TGCGCCAGCAGTCTGGGGGACTCCTCCTACAATGAGCAGTTCTTC. Protein product: CASSLGDSSYNEQFF. The V call is TRBV5-1, the J call TRBJ2-1; TRBD2 is a possible D gene (6 bases). The CDR3 covers 15 residues. Germline values: CDR1 SGHRS, CDR2 YFSETQ. V lost 5 bases and J lost 0, with 12 bases in between. Using reference TRBV5-1 and TRBJ2-1 for the parts outside the CDR3, the full variable domain is KAGVTQTPRYLIKTRGQQVTLSCSPISGHRSVSWYQQTPGQGLQFLFEYFSETQRNKGNFPGRFSGRQFSNSRSEMNVSTLELGDSALYLCASSLGDSSYNEQFFGPGTRLTVL.

The chain has TRBV5-1 and TRBJ2-1; D is perhaps TRBD2 (6 bases). Trimming took off 3 bases at V and 10 bases at J, with 8 bases between the two ends. The CDR3 has 11 residues. Germline V gene sequence: CDR1 SGHRS, CDR2 YFSETQ. The CDR3: CASSSGLEQFF. The DNA for the CDR3 is TGCGCCAGCAGCTCCGGACTAGAGCAGTTCTTC.

The chain links TRBV4-1 to TRBJ1-3; D gene uncertain. V was pared by 4 bases and J by 0 bases, with 13 bases between. CDR1 and CDR2 from the germline V gene are MGHRA and YSYEKL. The CDR3 covers 16 residues. In nucleotides, the CDR3 is TGCGCCAGCAGCCGCGAACGTGGGAGCTCTGGAAACACCATATATTTT. Translating gives CASSRERGSSGNTIYF.

The chain recombines TRBV5-1 with TRBJ2-3; TRBD2 is a possible D gene (5 bases). Germline CDR1 reads SGHRS; CDR2 reads YFSETQ. V was shortened by 4 bases and J by 6 bases, with 15 bases between the two germline ends. The CDR3 runs to 14 residues. CDR3 amino acids: CASSLSDWQDTQYF. The CDR3 nucleotides read TGCGCCAGCAGCCTATCGGACTGGCAGGATACGCAGTATTTT.

The genes are TRBV24-1 and TRBJ2-7; possibly TRBD2 for D (7 bases). Deletions cut 4 bases from V and 4 bases from J, with 22 bases between. The CDR3 covers 17 residues. CDR1 and CDR2 from the germline V gene are KGHDR and SFDVKD. For the CDR3, the DNA is TGTGCCACCAGTGAACTCTTCACGGGGGGCCGACAATACGAGCAGTACTTC. It yields the protein CATSELFTGGRQYEQYF.

The chain has TRBV3-1 (or the pseudogene TRBV3-2) and TRBJ2-2, with 13 positions matching TRBD2. Looked up from germline, CDR1 is LGHDT and CDR2 is YNNKEL (reference sequence). V trimming: 3 bases; J trimming: 6 bases; junction bases outside the gene matches: 10. This CDR3 region has 18 residues. This chain's CDR3 is CASSHLLLAGGPSGELFF. CDR3 bases: TGTGCCAGCAGCCATTTGTTACTAGCGGGAGGGCCGTCCGGGGAGCTGTTTTTT.

This sequence joins TRBV7-9 and TRBJ1-5, with 8 nucleotides matching TRBD1. V shed 6 bases and J 7 bases; nucleotides not matched to a gene: 11. Germline lookup yields CDR1 SEHNR and CDR2 FQNEAQ (reference sequence). There are 15 residues in the CDR3. CDR3 nucleotides: TGTGCCAGCAGTTCGCGACAGGGGACCCCGCAGCCCCAGCATTTT. Translated: CASSSRQGTPQPQHF.